Shown below are 25 T cell receptor beta chains from a single sample sequenced in a study of siplizumab effects on memory and regulatory T cells. The protocol was immunoSEQ multiplex PCR, while the TCRdb copy is restricted to in-frame clones and leaves out a portion. The data hold 50,000 or so clones, with roughly 97% observed a single time. The specimen was naive CD4+ T cells sorted from blood. These receptors all come from a human donor in good health.

V usage is TRBV29-1 and J usage is TRBJ2-5, with 10 positions matching TRBD1. With 4 bases clipped from V and 4 bases from J, the junction kept 3 bases outside the gene matches. Germline CDR1 reads SQVTM; CDR2 reads ANQGSEA. The CDR3 extends over 13 amino acids. This chain's CDR3 is CSVGQGAGETQYF. CDR3 coding DNA: TGCAGCGTTGGACAGGGGGCTGGAGAGACCCAGTACTTC.

J is TRBJ1-2 and V is TRBV15; tentative D call: TRBD1 (6 bases). V lost 2 bases, J lost 5 bases, and 12 bases lay in between. Germline CDR1 LNHNV, CDR2 YYDKDF (reference sequence). This CDR3 is 14 amino acids long. The CDR3 here is CATSRSAGQYGYTF. CDR3 bases: TGTGCCACCAGCAGATCCGCCGGACAGTATGGCTACACCTTC.

This chain joins TRBV29-1 and TRBJ2-7; the match to TRBD1 covers 9 bases. Germline CDR1 and CDR2: SQVTM and ANQGSEA. The V segment lost 6 bases and the J segment 0 bases; nucleotides outside the gene matches: 6. CDR3 size: 14 residues. CDR3 coding DNA: TGCAGCGTCGGGACAGGGCCTAACTCCTACGAGCAGTACTTC. This gives the protein CSVGTGPNSYEQYF.

The chain recombines TRBV30 with TRBJ2-2; tentatively, D is TRBD1 (5 bases). V was trimmed by 5 bases and J by 7 bases, leaving 11 bases between them. Germline V CDR1 and CDR2: GTSNPN, SVGIG (reference sequence). This CDR3 region has 12 residues. The CDR3 nucleotides read TGTGCCTGGTCTCAGGGTTTCGGGGAGCTGTTTTTT. Translated, it gives CAWSQGFGELFF. Full variable domain (missing parts from reference TRBV30 and TRBJ2-2): SQTIHQWPATLVQPVGSPLSLECTVEGTSNPNLYWYRQAAGRGLQLLFYSVGIGQISSEVPQNLSASRPQDRQFILSSKKLLLSDSGFYLCAWSQGFGELFFGEGSRLTVL.

The chain recombines TRBV7-2 with TRBJ2-7, with D perhaps TRBD1 (5 bases). V lost 0 bases, J lost 7 bases, and 16 bases lay in between. CDR1 is SGHTA, CDR2 FQGNSA, per germline. The CDR3 is 15 amino acids. In DNA form, the CDR3 reads TGTGCCAGCAGCTTAGCGAAGGGGCTAACCGGAGAGCAGTACTTC. Translated: CASSLAKGLTGEQYF.

This chain connects TRBV28 to TRBJ2-1; maybe TRBD2 (6 bases). The CDR3 totals 14 residues. Per germline, CDR1 MDHEN and CDR2 SYDVKM. Trimming took 6 bases from V and 6 from J, leaving 15 bases between them. CDR3 sequence reads: CASRSEGGRNEQFF. Here the CDR3 DNA reads TGTGCCAGCAGGAGTGAGGGAGGTCGCAATGAGCAGTTCTTC.

V usage is TRBV20-1 and J usage is TRBJ2-5, with D unclear. Trimming shortened V by 4 bases and J by 1 base, and 4 bases separated the two germline ends. The V gene's germline CDR1 is DFQATT and CDR2 SNEGSKA (reference sequence). The CDR3 runs to 11 residues. The CDR3 loop reads CSAKSQETQYF. For the CDR3, the DNA is TGCAGTGCTAAGTCCCAAGAGACCCAGTACTTC.

In nucleotides, the CDR3 is TGTGCCACCAGCAGAGCCTGGACGTTATCCTACGAGCAGTACTTC. This gives the protein CATSRAWTLSYEQYF. This chain connects TRBV15 to TRBJ2-7; D gene ambiguous. Trimming pared 1 base from V and 1 base from J, leaving 11 bases between. This CDR3 spans 15 amino acids. Germline CDR1 reads LNHNV; CDR2 reads YYDKDF (reference sequence).

V and J are TRBV12-5 and TRBJ2-1; the match to TRBD1 covers 8 bases. J was trimmed by 0 bases and V by 0 bases; bases with no gene match: 7. The V gene's germline CDR1 is LGHNT and CDR2 FRNRAP. The CDR3 sequence is 18 residues long. The CDR3 loop is CASGLVRGTGASYNEQFF. DNA for the CDR3: TGTGCTAGTGGTTTGGTACGGGGGACAGGAGCCTCCTACAATGAGCAGTTCTTC.

Turning to this clone: Other DNA sequences from this sample encode an identical CDR3 as well. The gene calls are TRBV5-1 and TRBJ2-7; D ambiguous. V was trimmed by 4 bases and J by 5 bases, leaving 13 bases between them. CDR3 length: 13 amino acids. CDR1 is SGHRS, CDR2 YFSETQ, per germline. CDR3 region: CASSRVQWDEQYF. The CDR3 DNA follows: TGCGCCAGCAGCCGCGTACAGTGGGACGAGCAGTACTTC.

This rearrangement joins TRBV30 to TRBJ2-1; 7 bases align to TRBD1. There are 15 residues in the CDR3. Germline values: CDR1 GTSNPN, CDR2 SVGIG (reference sequence). The J segment lost 1 base and the V segment lost 3 bases, leaving 6 bases of the junction unmatched. Here the CDR3 DNA reads TGTGCCTGGAGGCAGGTCAGGGGGTCCTACAATGAGCAGTTCTTC. Its protein product is CAWRQVRGSYNEQFF.

This sequence joins TRBV7-2 and TRBJ1-5; possible D gene TRBD1, 5 bases. With 1 base removed from V and 4 bases from J, the gap between germline ends came to 11 bases. Germline V lookup: CDR1 SGHTA, CDR2 FQGNSA. The CDR3 consists of 15 residues. CDR3 in DNA: TGTGCCAGCAGCTTAGTTGGGGGGGGGAATCAGCCCCAGCATTTT. Translation gives CASSLVGGGNQPQHF.

The rearrangement links TRBV18 to TRBJ2-3; 7 bases are shared with TRBD2. V lost 4 bases, J lost 2 bases, and 6 bases stayed unmatched. The CDR3 consists of 15 residues. Germline lookup yields CDR1 KGHSH and CDR2 LQKENI. CDR3 bases: TGTGCCAGCTCACTACGGGAGGCCCCCACAGATACGCAGTATTTT. It codes for CASSLREAPTDTQYF.

This chain connects TRBV18 to TRBJ2-1; TRBD2 matches at 10 bases. Germline assignment: CDR1 KGHSH and CDR2 LQKENI. V was clipped by 7 bases and J by 14 bases; unmatched bases: 17. The CDR3 is 15 residues long. The CDR3 protein is CASLPGAGLAGEKFF. CDR3 nucleotides: TGTGCCAGCTTGCCGGGGGCTGGGCTAGCGGGAGAGAAGTTCTTC. Combining the CDR3 with reference TRBV18 and TRBJ2-1 gives the whole variable domain NAGVMQNPRHLVRRRGQEARLRCSPMKGHSHVYWYRQLPEEGLKFMVYLQKENIIDESGMPKERFSAEFPKEGPSILRIQQVVRGDSAAYFCASLPGAGLAGEKFFGPGTRLTVL.

V is TRBV29-1 and J is TRBJ2-2, with TRBD2 matching over 9 bases. CDR1 SQVTM and CDR2 ANQGSEA come from the germline V gene. The CDR3 has 14 residues. V lost 3 bases, J lost 4 bases, and 3 bases stayed unmatched. The CDR3 nucleotides are TGCAGCGTTGAGGCGACTAGCGGCACCGGGGAGCTGTTTTTT. This translates into CSVEATSGTGELFF.

This chain links TRBV5-1 with TRBJ2-3; 7 bases agree with TRBD2. The CDR3 is 15 amino acids. Germline V gene sequence: CDR1 SGHRS, CDR2 YFSETQ. Trimming cost V 4 bases and J 4 bases; bases outside gene matches: 9. The CDR3 DNA follows: TGCGCCAGCAGCATTGGACTAGGTCTGGCAGATACGCAGTATTTT. It codes for CASSIGLGLADTQYF. Full variable domain (remainder filled in from reference TRBV5-1 and TRBJ2-3): KAGVTQTPRYLIKTRGQQVTLSCSPISGHRSVSWYQQTPGQGLQFLFEYFSETQRNKGNFPGRFSGRQFSNSRSEMNVSTLELGDSALYLCASSIGLGLADTQYFGPGTRLTVL.

The chain joins TRBV11-2 to TRBJ2-3, with 8 bases fitting TRBD1. The trim removed 5 bases at V and 5 bases at J, leaving 6 bases unmatched. The CDR3 has 14 amino acids. From germline, CDR1 is SGHAT and CDR2 FQNNGV. The CDR3 bases are TGTGCCAGCAGCCCCAGGGGGCTGGGAGATACGCAGTATTTT. It specifies CASSPRGLGDTQYF. Together with reference TRBV11-2 and TRBJ2-3, the CDR3 gives the full variable domain: EAGVAQSPRYKIIEKRQSVAFWCNPISGHATLYWYQQILGQGPKLLIQFQNNGVVDDSQLPKDRFSAERLKGVDSTLKIQPAKLEDSAVYLCASSPRGLGDTQYFGPGTRLTVL.

The chain uses TRBV6-5 and TRBJ2-7; TRBD1 is a possible D gene (6 bases). Germline loops: CDR1 MNHEY, CDR2 SVGAGI. V lost 6 bases to trimming and J lost 3 bases, with 12 bases between them. The CDR3 runs 13 residues. CDR3 nucleotides: TGTGCCAGCAGACTTGGACAGCTCTACGAGCAGTACTTC. Protein sequence: CASRLGQLYEQYF.

The chain recombines TRBV6-1 with TRBJ1-3, with D uncertain. Germline V gene lookup returns CDR1 MNHNS and CDR2 SASEGT. The V end was cut by 6 bases, the J end by 2 bases, with 11 bases between. This CDR3 contains 14 residues. Here the CDR3 DNA reads TGTGCCAGCAGGGGCCGGGGAACTGGAAACACCATATATTTT. Its protein product is CASRGRGTGNTIYF.

The rearrangement uses TRBV6-1 and TRBJ1-1, with 9 positions matching TRBD1. CDR1 and CDR2 (germline): MNHNS, SASEGT. V was clipped by 3 bases and J by 4 bases; unmatched bases: 9. The CDR3 extends over 16 amino acids. DNA of the CDR3: TGTGCCAGCAGTGAGCCCTACAGGGGGCGACGCACTGAAGCTTTCTTT. Its protein product is CASSEPYRGRRTEAFF.

The chain recombines TRBV19 with TRBJ2-4; TRBD1 might be the D (11 bases). The V end was cut by 6 bases, the J end by 5 bases, with 26 bases between. Germline loops: CDR1 LNHDA, CDR2 SQIVND (reference sequence). The CDR3 sequence is 18 residues long. The CDR3 is CASRGTGGLLAGQNIQYF. CDR3 DNA sequence: TGTGCCAGTAGGGGGACAGGGGGTCTACTAGCGGGACAAAACATTCAGTACTTC.

V gene TRBV28 combines with J gene TRBJ2-7; D possibly corresponds to TRBD1 (5 bases). V dropped 1 base and J dropped 6 bases, with 16 bases sitting between them. Germline V gives CDR1 MDHEN, CDR2 SYDVKM. CDR3 size: 15 residues. CDR3 nucleotides: TGTGCCAGCAGTTTATTCGTCAGGGTAGTCAGCGAGCAGTACTTC. This translates into CASSLFVRVVSEQYF.

This rearrangement joins TRBV28 to TRBJ1-5, with TRBD1 as a possible D gene (5 bases). The V and J ends lost 3 bases and 8 bases respectively, with 14 bases between them. The CDR3 is 14 residues long. Germline V gene data show CDR1 as MDHEN and CDR2 as SYDVKM. DNA of the CDR3: TGTGCCAGCAGTTTCCCGGGGGGAGGGAAGCCCCAGCATTTT. Translation gives CASSFPGGGKPQHF.

The J gene is TRBJ1-3, the V gene TRBV11-3, with D possibly TRBD1 on 6 matching bases. Germline-derived CDR1 and CDR2 are SGHNT and YENEEA. Trimming pared 4 bases from V and 4 bases from J, leaving 11 bases between. The CDR3 has 14 amino acids. In DNA form, the CDR3 reads TGTGCCAGCAGCTACGGGGGGGCAGGAAACACCATATATTTT. It specifies CASSYGGAGNTIYF. The whole variable domain, filled in from reference TRBV11-3 and TRBJ1-3, reads EAGVVQSPRYKIIEKKQPVAFWCNPISGHNTLYWYLQNLGQGPELLIRYENEEAVDDSQLPKDRFSAERLKGVDSTLKIQPAELGDSAVYLCASSYGGAGNTIYFGEGSWLTVV.

The chain couples TRBV6-1 to TRBJ2-7; D is uncertain. V was cut by 10 bases and J by 6 bases, with 16 bases left in between. Germline loops: CDR1 MNHNS, CDR2 SASEGT. This CDR3 is 12 amino acids long. Written as DNA, the CDR3 is TGTGCCACGACCGCCGTCGGGCCCGAGCAGTACTTC. Its protein is CATTAVGPEQYF.